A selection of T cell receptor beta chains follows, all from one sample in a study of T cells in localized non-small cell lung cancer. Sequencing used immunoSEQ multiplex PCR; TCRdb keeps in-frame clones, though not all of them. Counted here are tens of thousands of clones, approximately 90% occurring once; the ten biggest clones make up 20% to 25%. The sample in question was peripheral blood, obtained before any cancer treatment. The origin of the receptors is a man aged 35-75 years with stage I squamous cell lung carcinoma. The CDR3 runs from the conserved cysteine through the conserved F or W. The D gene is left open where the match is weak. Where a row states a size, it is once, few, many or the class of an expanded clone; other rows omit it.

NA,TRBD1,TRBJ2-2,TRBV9,CASTPGTGYTGELFF,TGTGCCAGCACCCCGGGGACAGGGTACACCGGGGAGCTGTTTTTT
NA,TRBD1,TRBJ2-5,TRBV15,CATSREPGQERETQYF,TGTGCCACCAGCCGCGAACCGGGACAGGAGAGAGAGACCCAGTACTTC
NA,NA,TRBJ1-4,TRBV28,CASSLQDATNEKLFF,TGTGCCAGCAGTTTGCAGGATGCAACTAATGAAAAACTGTTTTTT
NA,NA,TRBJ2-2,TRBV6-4,CASRAGHTTGELFF,TGTGCCAGCAGAGCGGGACATACAACCGGGGAGCTGTTTTTT
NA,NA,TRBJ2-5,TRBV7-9,CASSLDESQTQYF,TGTGCCAGCAGCTTAGATGAGAGTCAGACCCAGTACTTC
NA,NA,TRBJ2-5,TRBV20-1,CSAVTQETQYF,TGCAGTGCGGTGACCCAAGAGACCCAGTACTTC
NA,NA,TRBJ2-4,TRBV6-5,CASSYSTRGSSIQYF,TGTGCCAGCAGTTACTCGACTCGGGGCTCAAGCATTCAGTACTTC
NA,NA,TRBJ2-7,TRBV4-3,CASSNTMGGWEQYF,TGCGCCAGCAGTAACACTATGGGGGGATGGGAGCAGTACTTC
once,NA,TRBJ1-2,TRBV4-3,CASSQDLARVQVYGYTF,TGCGCCAGCAGCCAAGATTTAGCAAGAGTGCAGGTCTATGGCTACACCTTC
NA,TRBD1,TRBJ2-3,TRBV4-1,CASSRSGTGSTDTQYF,TGCGCCAGCAGCCGATCCGGGACAGGGTCGACAGATACGCAGTATTTT
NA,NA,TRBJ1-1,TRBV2,CASTRQSPEAFF,TGTGCCAGCACTAGACAGTCCCCTGAAGCTTTCTTT
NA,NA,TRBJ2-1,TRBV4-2,CASSRGLARSYNEQFF,TGTGCCAGCAGCCGGGGGCTAGCGAGATCCTACAATGAGCAGTTCTTC
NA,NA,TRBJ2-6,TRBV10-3,CAISEGAGANVLTF,TGTGCCATCAGTGAGGGGGCTGGGGCCAACGTCCTGACTTTC
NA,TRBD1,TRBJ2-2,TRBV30,CAWNGQDTGELFF,TGTGCCTGGAATGGACAGGACACCGGGGAGCTGTTTTTT
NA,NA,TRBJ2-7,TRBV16,CASSQNLAPVRDEQYF,TGTGCCAGCAGCCAAAATCTGGCACCGGTTCGGGACGAGCAGTACTTC
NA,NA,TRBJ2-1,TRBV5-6,CASSLPRNEQFF,TGTGCCAGCAGCCTCCCGCGCAATGAGCAGTTCTTC
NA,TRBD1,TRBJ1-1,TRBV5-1,CASSRGQGEAFF,TGCGCCAGCAGCAGGGGACAGGGCGAAGCTTTCTTT
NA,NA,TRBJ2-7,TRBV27,CASKTQVDSYEQYF,TGTGCCAGCAAGACGCAGGTGGACTCCTACGAGCAGTACTTC
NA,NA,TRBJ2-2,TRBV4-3,CASSQVSSARASTGELFF,TGCGCCAGCAGCCAAGTCTCCTCGGCCAGGGCGAGCACCGGGGAGCTGTTTTTT
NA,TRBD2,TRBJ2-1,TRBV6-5,CASSYGGDPYNEQFF,TGTGCCAGCAGTTACGGGGGGGATCCCTACAATGAGCAGTTCTTC
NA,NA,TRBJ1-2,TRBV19,CASSIEVEDYGYTF,TGTGCCAGTAGTATTGAGGTTGAGGACTATGGCTACACCTTC
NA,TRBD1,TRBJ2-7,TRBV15,CATSTGTVHEQYF,TGTGCCACCAGCACGGGGACAGTCCACGAGCAGTACTTC
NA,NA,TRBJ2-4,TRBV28,CASSSPTPPGHIQYF,TGTGCCAGCAGTTCTCCGACACCCCCAGGACACATTCAGTACTTC